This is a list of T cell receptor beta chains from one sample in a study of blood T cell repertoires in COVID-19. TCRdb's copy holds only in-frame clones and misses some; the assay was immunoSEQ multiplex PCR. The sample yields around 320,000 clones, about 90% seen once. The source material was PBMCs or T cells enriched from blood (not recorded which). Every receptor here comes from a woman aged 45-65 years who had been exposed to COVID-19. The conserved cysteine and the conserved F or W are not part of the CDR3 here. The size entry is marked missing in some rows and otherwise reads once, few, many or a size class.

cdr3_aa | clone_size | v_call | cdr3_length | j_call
ASSGGTYEQY | . | TRBV28 | 10 | TRBJ2-7
ASSVAPGLGTYEQY | . | TRBV9 | 14 | TRBJ2-7
ASSYSTGGSGQPQH | . | TRBV6-5 | 14 | TRBJ1-5
ASSPRLEETQY | . | TRBV28 | 11 | TRBJ2-5
ASSFRDTGYNEQF | . | TRBV28 | 13 | TRBJ2-1
ASSHSYNEQF | . | TRBV7-9 | 10 | TRBJ2-1
ASRGLAGVGEQF | once | TRBV27 | 12 | TRBJ2-1
ASSGETGLSGNQPQH | . | TRBV6-1 | 15 | TRBJ1-5
ASSQGQGKTNNEQF | . | TRBV3-1/TRBV3-2 | 14 | TRBJ2-1
ATSREDSEAF | . | TRBV15 | 10 | TRBJ1-1
ATLTDRARNYGYT | . | TRBV2 | 13 | TRBJ1-2
ASSPTGQASPLH | . | TRBV25-1 | 12 | TRBJ1-6
ALNADSGANVLT | . | TRBV28 | 12 | TRBJ2-6
ASSYSDTLNTEAF | . | TRBV2 | 13 | TRBJ1-1
ASSDRGSNQPQH | . | TRBV2 | 12 | TRBJ1-5
ASSVQTVGDNEQF | . | TRBV2 | 13 | TRBJ2-1
ASGSQGTVGEKLF | . | TRBV5-1 | 13 | TRBJ1-4
ASSAPKGIYAGELF | . | TRBV9 | 14 | TRBJ2-2
ASSLEGGPGGTDTQY | . | TRBV5-1 | 15 | TRBJ2-3
ASSHGITLTYEQY | once | TRBV7-9 | 13 | TRBJ2-7
ASSDGRELSYNEQF | . | TRBV25-1 | 14 | TRBJ2-1
ASSPNRGNQPQH | . | TRBV18 | 12 | TRBJ1-5